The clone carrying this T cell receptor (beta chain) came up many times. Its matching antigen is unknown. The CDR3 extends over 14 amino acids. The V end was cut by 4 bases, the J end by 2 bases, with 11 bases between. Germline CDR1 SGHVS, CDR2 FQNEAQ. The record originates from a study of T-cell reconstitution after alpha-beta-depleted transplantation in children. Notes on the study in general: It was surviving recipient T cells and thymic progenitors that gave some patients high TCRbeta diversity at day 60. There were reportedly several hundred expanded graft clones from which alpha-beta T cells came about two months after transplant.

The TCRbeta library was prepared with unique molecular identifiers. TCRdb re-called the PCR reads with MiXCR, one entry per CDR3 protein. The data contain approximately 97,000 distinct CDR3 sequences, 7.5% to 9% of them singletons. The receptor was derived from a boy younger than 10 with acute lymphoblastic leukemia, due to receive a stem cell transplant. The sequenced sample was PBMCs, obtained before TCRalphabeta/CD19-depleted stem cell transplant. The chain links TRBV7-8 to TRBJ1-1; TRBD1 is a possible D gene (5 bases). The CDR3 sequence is CASSSPGINTEAFF. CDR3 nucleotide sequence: TGTGCCAGCAGCTCCCCAGGGATCAACACTGAAGCTTTCTTT.